The sequence of this T cell receptor beta chain was determined in a study of cytomegalovirus exposure and HLA in healthy donors (TCRdb year 2017). Some background on the complete study: According to a later analysis, the roughly 120 validation repertoires were produced on the same platform as the 666 repertoires of the first cohort. Besides the first cohort of approximately 670 subjects, a separate validation cohort made up of 120 different subjects was used. The study was designed to test whether signatures of past pathogen exposure could be identified by cataloging public T cell receptors. To predict cytomegalovirus infection status, the study brought together high-throughput TCR immunosequencing, statistical association of individual TCRs with disease status, and machine learning. Points the paper makes about the study in general: A few of the identified cytomegalovirus-associated TCR beta chains were confirmed in vitro to be specific for cytomegalovirus antigens. The classifier was reported to diagnose cytomegalovirus status with high specificity and sensitivity in both the original cohort and the validation cohort. While some public TCRs were present in many individuals, most TCR sequences turned up only very rarely across donors. According to the authors, the approach could potentially be generalized to other disease states and immunological phenotypes. In a later analysis, TCRs clustered in the first cohort were found to also tend to co-occur in the approximately 120 validation repertoires, with 85% to 95% of cluster scores above 0. All 120 repertoires were used to score co-occurrence in the validation cohort in a later analysis, because that analysis had no HLA typing for the cohort. In the study, around 150 TCR beta chains were listed as associated with cytomegalovirus.

Reading the germline V gene gives CDR1 SGDLS and CDR2 YYNGEE. The CDR3 numbers 16 residues from cysteine through phenylalanine. The CDR3 DNA has 48 bases and is translated from base 1. The junction shows trimming of 0 bases on V and 5 bases on J, and the gene matches do not reach 7 bases of it. A note on this clone: Its binding antigen is unknown. One base away there is no much larger clone; base qualities are not given.

Separate from the approximately 700-subject first cohort, the validation cohort of about 120 subjects was the group to which the donors belonged. Libraries were constructed by the immunoSEQ multiplex PCR assay. The study's processing was this. A statistical classification framework was built for diagnosing cytomegalovirus status from the catalog of TCR beta chain sequences. TCRdb retrieved this table from immuneACCESS and kept in-frame rearrangements only. Not all clones are present; in checked studies, unresolved V genes account for under half, and no reason is known for the remainder. The V and J calls and clone size are taken from that table; D and trimming were inferred from the DNA. The sample table holds over 60,000 clones, of which more than 95% were seen once. The ten largest clonotypes hold around 2.2% of the sample.

The sequencing input was PBMCs. Recombination linked TRBV9 to TRBJ2-3; 9 junctional bases match TRBD2. This TCR was recovered from a man between 18 and 35 years old in good health and CMV-seronegative. CDR3 protein: CASSVAPAGGRDTQYF. The sequenced DNA is TGTGCCAGCAGCGTAGCCCCAGCGGGAGGCCGAGATACGCAGTATTTT.